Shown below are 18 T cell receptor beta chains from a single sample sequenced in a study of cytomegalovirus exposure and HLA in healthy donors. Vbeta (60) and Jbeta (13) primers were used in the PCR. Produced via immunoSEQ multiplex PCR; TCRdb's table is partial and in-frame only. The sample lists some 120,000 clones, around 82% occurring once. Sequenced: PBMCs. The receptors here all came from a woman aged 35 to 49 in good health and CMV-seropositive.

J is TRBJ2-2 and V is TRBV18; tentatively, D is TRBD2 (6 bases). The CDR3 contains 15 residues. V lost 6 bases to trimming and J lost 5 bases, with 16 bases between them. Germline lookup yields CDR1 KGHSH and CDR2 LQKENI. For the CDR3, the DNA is TGTGCCAGCTCTCAGGGACTCGCGGGGACCGGGGAGCTGTTTTTT. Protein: CASSQGLAGTGELFF.

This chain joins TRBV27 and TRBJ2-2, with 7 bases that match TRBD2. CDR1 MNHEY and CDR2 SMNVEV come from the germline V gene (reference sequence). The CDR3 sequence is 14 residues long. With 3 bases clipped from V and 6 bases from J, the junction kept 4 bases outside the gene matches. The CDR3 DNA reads TGTGCCAGCAGTTTGGCGGGAGTGTCCGGGGAGCTGTTTTTT. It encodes CASSLAGVSGELFF.

The CDR3 reads CASSYHGRGDYEQYF. For the CDR3, the DNA is TGTGCCAGCAGTTACCATGGGCGGGGGGACTACGAGCAGTACTTC. This chain links TRBV6-5 with TRBJ2-7; 8 bases are a match to TRBD2. The CDR3 covers 15 residues. The germline V gene has CDR1 MNHEY and CDR2 SVGAGI. V trimming: 2 bases; J trimming: 3 bases; junction bases outside the gene matches: 6.

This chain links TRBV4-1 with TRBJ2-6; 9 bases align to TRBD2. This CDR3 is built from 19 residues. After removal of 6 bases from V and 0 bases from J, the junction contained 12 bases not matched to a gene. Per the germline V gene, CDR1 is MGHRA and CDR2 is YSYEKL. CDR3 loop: CASRSGLASPNSGANVLTF. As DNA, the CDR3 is TGCGCCAGCAGGTCCGGACTAGCGTCACCAAACTCTGGGGCCAACGTCCTGACTTTC.

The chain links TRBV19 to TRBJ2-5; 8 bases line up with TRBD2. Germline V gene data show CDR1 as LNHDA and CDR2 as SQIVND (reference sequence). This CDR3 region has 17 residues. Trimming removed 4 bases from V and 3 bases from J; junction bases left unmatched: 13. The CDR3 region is CASSSGMVAGLKETQYF. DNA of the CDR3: TGTGCCAGTAGTAGCGGTATGGTAGCGGGGTTGAAAGAGACCCAGTACTTC.

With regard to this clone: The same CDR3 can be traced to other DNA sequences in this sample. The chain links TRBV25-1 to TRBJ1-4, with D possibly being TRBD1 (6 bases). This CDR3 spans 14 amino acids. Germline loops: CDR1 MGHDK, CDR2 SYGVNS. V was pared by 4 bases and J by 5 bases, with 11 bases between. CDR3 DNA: TGTGCCAGCAGTGCGACAGGAAGAAATGAAAAACTGTTTTTT. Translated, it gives CASSATGRNEKLFF.

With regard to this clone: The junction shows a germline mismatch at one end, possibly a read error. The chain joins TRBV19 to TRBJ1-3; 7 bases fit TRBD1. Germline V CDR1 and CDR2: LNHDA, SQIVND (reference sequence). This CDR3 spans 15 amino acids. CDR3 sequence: CACSVDRDRRYTIYF. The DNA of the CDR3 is TGTGCCTGTAGTGTCGACCGGGACAGACGTTACACCATATATTTT.

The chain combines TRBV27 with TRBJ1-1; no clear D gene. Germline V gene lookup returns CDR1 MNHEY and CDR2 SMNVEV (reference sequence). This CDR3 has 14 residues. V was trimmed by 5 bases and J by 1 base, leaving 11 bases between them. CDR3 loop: CASSIARANTEAFF. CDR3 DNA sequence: TGTGCCAGCAGTATAGCCCGCGCGAACACTGAAGCTTTCTTT.

The chain's CDR3 is CASRGGTREQYF. For the CDR3, the DNA is TGTGCCAGCAGGGGGGGGACTCGAGAGCAGTACTTC. V and J are TRBV2 and TRBJ2-7; 7 nucleotides align to TRBD2. This CDR3 is 12 amino acids long. In germline, CDR1 is SNHLY, CDR2 FYNNEI. J lost 7 bases, V lost 6 bases, and 6 bases had no gene match.

The CDR3 DNA sequence: TGTGCCTGGAGTAGTCTCGGACTAGCGGGAGTTAATAACATTCAGTACTTC. Its protein product is CAWSSLGLAGVNNIQYF. The chain has TRBV30 and TRBJ2-4, with 13 bases identical to TRBD2. The ends lost 2 bases at V and 7 bases at J; junction bases unmatched: 11. The germline V gene has CDR1 GTSNPN and CDR2 SVGIG (reference sequence). The length of the CDR3 is 17 residues.

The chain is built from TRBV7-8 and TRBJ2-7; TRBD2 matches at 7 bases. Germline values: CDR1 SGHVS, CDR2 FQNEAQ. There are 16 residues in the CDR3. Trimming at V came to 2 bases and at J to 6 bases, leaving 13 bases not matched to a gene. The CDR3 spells CASSLWGGDSPFEQYF. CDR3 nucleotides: TGTGCCAGCAGCTTATGGGGGGGGGACTCTCCATTCGAGCAGTACTTC.

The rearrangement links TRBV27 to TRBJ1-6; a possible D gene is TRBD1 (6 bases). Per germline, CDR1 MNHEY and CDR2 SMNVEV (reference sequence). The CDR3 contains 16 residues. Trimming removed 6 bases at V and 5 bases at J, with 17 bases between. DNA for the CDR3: TGTGCCAGCAGACCCGCCGGGACAACTCATAATTCACCCCTCCACTTT. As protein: CASRPAGTTHNSPLHF.

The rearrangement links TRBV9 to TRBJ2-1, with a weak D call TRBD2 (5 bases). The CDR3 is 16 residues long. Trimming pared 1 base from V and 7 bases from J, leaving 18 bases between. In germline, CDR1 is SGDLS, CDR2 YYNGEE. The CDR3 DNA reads TGTGCCAGCAGCGTAAACAGCGGAGCCCTAGGTAATGAGCAGTTCTTC. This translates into CASSVNSGALGNEQFF.

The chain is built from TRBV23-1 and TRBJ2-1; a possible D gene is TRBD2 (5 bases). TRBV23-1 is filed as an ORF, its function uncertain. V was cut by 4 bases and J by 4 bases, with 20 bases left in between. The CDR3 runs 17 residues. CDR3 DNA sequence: TGCGCCAGCAGTCGTCCCTTGGGGAGTCCAAAATACAATGAGCAGTTCTTC. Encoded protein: CASSRPLGSPKYNEQFF.

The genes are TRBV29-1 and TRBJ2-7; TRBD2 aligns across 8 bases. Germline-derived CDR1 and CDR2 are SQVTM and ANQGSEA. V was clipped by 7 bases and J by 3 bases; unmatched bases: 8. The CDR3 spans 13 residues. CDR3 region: CSAQSGTSYEQYF. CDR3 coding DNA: TGCAGCGCCCAAAGTGGGACTAGCTACGAGCAGTACTTC.

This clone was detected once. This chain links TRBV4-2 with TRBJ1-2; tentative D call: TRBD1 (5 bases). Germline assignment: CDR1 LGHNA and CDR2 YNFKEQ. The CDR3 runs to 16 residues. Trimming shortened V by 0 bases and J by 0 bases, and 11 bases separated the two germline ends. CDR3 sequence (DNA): TGTGCCAGCAGCCAAGATTGGGAAGGGGCTAACTATGGCTACACCTTC. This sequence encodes CASSQDWEGANYGYTF.

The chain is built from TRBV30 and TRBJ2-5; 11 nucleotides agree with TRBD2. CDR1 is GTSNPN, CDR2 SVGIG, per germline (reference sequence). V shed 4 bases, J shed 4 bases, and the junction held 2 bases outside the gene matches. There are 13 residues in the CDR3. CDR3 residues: CAWNLAGGETQYF. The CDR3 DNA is TGTGCCTGGAATCTAGCGGGGGGAGAGACCCAGTACTTC.

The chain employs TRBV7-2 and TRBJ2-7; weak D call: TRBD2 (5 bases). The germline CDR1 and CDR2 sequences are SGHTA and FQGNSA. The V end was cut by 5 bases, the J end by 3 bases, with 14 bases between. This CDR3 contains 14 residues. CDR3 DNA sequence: TGTGCCAGCAGCGATGGACTCGGATTCTACGAGCAGTACTTC. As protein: CASSDGLGFYEQYF.